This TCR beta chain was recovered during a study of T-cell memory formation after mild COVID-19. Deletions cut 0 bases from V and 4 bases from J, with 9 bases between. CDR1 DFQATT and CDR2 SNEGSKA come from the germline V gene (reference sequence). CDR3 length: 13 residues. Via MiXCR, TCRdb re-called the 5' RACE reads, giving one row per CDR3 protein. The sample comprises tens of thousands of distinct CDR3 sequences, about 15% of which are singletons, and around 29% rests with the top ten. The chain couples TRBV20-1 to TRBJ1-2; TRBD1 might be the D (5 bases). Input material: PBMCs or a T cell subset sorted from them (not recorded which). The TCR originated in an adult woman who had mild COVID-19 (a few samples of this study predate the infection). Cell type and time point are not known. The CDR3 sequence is CSARDGGSYGYTF. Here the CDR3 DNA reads TGCAGTGCTAGAGACGGGGGATCCTATGGCTACACCTTC.